This T cell receptor beta chain was obtained from a study of T cell repertoires in cytomegalovirus infection. Study in general: From public TCR beta signatures came an indication of both CMV infection and matching HLA type. Notes on the study in general: CMV-specific HLA-C-restricted TCR beta clonotypes dominated the ex vivo response.

One entry per CDR3 protein results from TCRdb running MiXCR on the reads. The sample includes roughly 760,000 distinct CDR3 sequences, under 40% seen only once; the top ten take 2.8%. V lost 0 bases, J lost 4 bases, and 14 bases stayed unmatched. This CDR3 has 19 amino acids. Germline lookup yields CDR1 LGHDT and CDR2 YNNKEL (reference sequence). On this clonotype itself: As yet, its antigen is unknown.

The chain recombines TRBV3-1 with TRBJ2-3, with 9 bases identical to TRBD1. This clonotype originated in a human donor in good health (CMV status not recorded). Some clones in this sample may be carry-over from other donors' samples. The sample taken for sequencing was PBMCs. CDR3: CASSQDAPPPGQGPDTQYF. In DNA form, the CDR3 reads TGTGCCAGCAGCCAAGATGCCCCACCACCGGGACAGGGACCAGATACGCAGTATTTT.